The 3 T cell receptor beta chains reported below all come from one sample, sequenced in a study of blood T cell repertoires in COVID-19 (dated by TCRdb to 2019 to 2021). The method behind the library was the immunoSEQ multiplex PCR assay. TCRdb took over this immuneACCESS table, retaining in-frame rearrangements with V and J assigned. Such tables are incomplete; in checked studies, under half of the missing clones stem from an unresolved V gene, and the remainder is unexplained. In this sample the table shows approximately 120,000 clones, 79% of which occur a single time. The ten largest clones capture 37% of the sample. The sequenced sample was peripheral blood. The source of these receptors is a man aged 40-49 years with active or convalescent COVID-19.

This clone was counted ten times or more. The V gene is TRBV11-2, the J gene TRBJ1-1; D unresolved. This CDR3 is built from 15 residues. CDR1 SGHAT and CDR2 FQNNGV come from the germline V gene. V lost 1 base, J lost 2 bases, and 11 bases lay in between. CDR3 sequence reads: CASSLAHSGNTEAFF. CDR3 DNA: TGTGCCAGCAGCTTAGCCCACTCGGGAAACACTGAAGCTTTCTTT.

This rearrangement joins TRBV27 to TRBJ2-7, with 8 positions matching TRBD1. This CDR3 is built from 15 residues. The V gene's germline CDR1 is MNHEY and CDR2 SMNVEV (reference sequence). The V and J ends lost 3 bases and 2 bases, in that order; junction bases with no gene match: 6. The CDR3 coding sequence is TGTGCCAGCAGTTTGCGGACAGGGACCCCCTACGAGCAGTACTTC. Its protein is CASSLRTGTPYEQYF.

This clone came up once. The chain uses TRBV3-1 (or the pseudogene TRBV3-2) and TRBJ2-1; D may be TRBD1 (5 bases). CDR3 length: 17 residues. The V and J ends lost 0 bases and 2 bases respectively, with 14 bases between them. Per germline, CDR1 LGHDT and CDR2 YNNKEL (reference sequence). This CDR3 is CASSQEVGVGTYNEQFF. Written as DNA, the CDR3 is TGTGCCAGCAGCCAAGAGGTAGGGGTAGGGACCTACAATGAGCAGTTCTTC.